The T cell receptor (beta chain) under discussion was sequenced for a study of T cells in localized non-small cell lung cancer. The study, taken as a whole, reports: The appearance of a median around 57 of the top 100 tumor clones was seen in adjacent lung. Owing to sequencing of a solitary tumor region, heterogeneity cannot be discounted. Clonality peaked in uninvolved adjacent lung rather than tumor. There was an association of higher blood T cell density with longer overall survival.

Worth noting for this clone: Its matching antigen is unknown.

Clones were read by immunoSEQ multiplex PCR, and TCRdb kept only the in-frame ones, dropping some. The sample holds roughly 38,000 clones; 70% to 90% are singletons and the top ten take over 5.5%. The sequences come from peripheral blood mononuclear cells, collected before any cancer treatment. The clonotype was recovered from a male donor at least 60 years old with stage II lung adenocarcinoma.

The DNA for the CDR3 is TGCAGTGCTCGCAGGGTTGGGGAAGCTTTCTTT. The encoded protein is CSARRVGEAFF. This chain links TRBV20-1 with TRBJ1-1, with a weak D call TRBD1 (5 bases). The CDR3 has 11 residues. The V gene's germline CDR1 is DFQATT and CDR2 SNEGSKA (reference sequence). Trimming took off 5 bases at V and 8 bases at J, with 12 bases between the two ends.